This is a list of T cell receptor beta chains from one sample in a study of T cell changes during pregnancy in multiple sclerosis. Sequencing was performed with immunoSEQ multiplex PCR; in TCRdb, only in-frame clones are kept and a portion is missing. The profile shows roughly 47,000 clones, 80% to 90% of them singletons. The specimen was CD4+ T cells from peripheral blood mononuclear cells, collected after pregnancy. These receptors all come from a female donor with multiple sclerosis, enrolled in a pregnancy study. Both conserved end residues are part of each CDR3. Fields, in order: CDR3 DNA, CDR3 protein, J gene, D gene, clone size, V gene. A D gene is named only where the DNA matches it firmly. Expanded clones are given a class, and other clones once, few, many or no size at all.

DNA: TGTGCCAGCTCATCCCCGGGACAGGGCCGGAATGAGCAGTTCTTC; CDR3: CASSSPGQGRNEQFF; J: TRBJ2-1; D: TRBD1; size: once; V: TRBV18
DNA: TGTGCCAGCAGCTTACTACAGGGGTCGACTGAAGCTTTCTTT; CDR3: CASSLLQGSTEAFF; J: TRBJ1-1; D: TRBD1; size: once; V: TRBV7-2
DNA: TGCGCCAGCAGCCAAGTGGACAGGGAATCCTACGAGCAGTACTTC; CDR3: CASSQVDRESYEQYF; J: TRBJ2-7; D: TRBD1; size: NA; V: TRBV5-4
DNA: TGTGCCATCAGCGAAATTAGCGGGAGGGCCACAGATACGCAGTATTTT; CDR3: CAISEISGRATDTQYF; J: TRBJ2-3; D: TRBD2; size: NA; V: TRBV10-3
DNA: TGCGCCAGCAGCTTGATACAGGTCACCGGGGAGCTGTTTTTT; CDR3: CASSLIQVTGELFF; J: TRBJ2-2; D: NA; size: NA; V: TRBV5-1
DNA: TGTGCCAGCAGAGTTTTAGACAGGGGCGACAATCAGCCCCAGCATTTT; CDR3: CASRVLDRGDNQPQHF; J: TRBJ1-5; D: TRBD1; size: NA; V: TRBV27
DNA: TGTGCCAGCAGCTTAGAAGGAGCGGGACCCTACAATGAGCAGTTCTTC; CDR3: CASSLEGAGPYNEQFF; J: TRBJ2-1; D: TRBD2; size: once; V: TRBV7-9
DNA: TGTGCCAGCAGCGCCGGACAGGTCTATGGCTACACCTTC; CDR3: CASSAGQVYGYTF; J: TRBJ1-2; D: TRBD1; size: NA; V: TRBV9
DNA: TGTGCCAGCAGCCTCTGGACAGCCTCTCTCACCAACGTCCTGACTTTC; CDR3: CASSLWTASLTNVLTF; J: TRBJ2-6; D: NA; size: NA; V: TRBV7-3
DNA: TGTGCCAGCAGCTTGGCGGGCCAGGGAAACTATGGCTACACCTTC; CDR3: CASSLAGQGNYGYTF; J: TRBJ1-2; D: NA; size: NA; V: TRBV5-5
DNA: TGCAGCGTTGCTGACAGGGTAAATCAGCCCCAGCATTTT; CDR3: CSVADRVNQPQHF; J: TRBJ1-5; D: TRBD1; size: NA; V: TRBV29-1
DNA: TGTGCCAGCAGCCCCGGGGGGCGCTGGGATACTGAAGCTTTCTTT; CDR3: CASSPGGRWDTEAFF; J: TRBJ1-1; D: NA; size: NA; V: TRBV6-5
DNA: TGCGCCAGCAGTGACCCTCGAGGGCCGCGCACCGGGGAGCTGTTTTTT; CDR3: CASSDPRGPRTGELFF; J: TRBJ2-2; D: NA; size: NA; V: TRBV10-1
DNA: TGTGCCAGCAGCTTGGCCCCTACCGAAAAACTGTTTTTT; CDR3: CASSLAPTEKLFF; J: TRBJ1-4; D: NA; size: NA; V: TRBV5-4
DNA: TGTGCCAGCAGCTTGGTGGATTGGGGCTCCTCAACCCTCCACTTT; CDR3: CASSLVDWGSSTLHF; J: TRBJ1-6; D: NA; size: NA; V: TRBV5-6
DNA: TGCGCCAGCAGCCAAGACCTATTAGCAAGCGCTTTCTTT; CDR3: CASSQDLLASAFF; J: TRBJ1-1; D: NA; size: NA; V: TRBV4-1
DNA: TGCGCCAGCAGTGCGGAAGGGACCCAGTACTTC; CDR3: CASSAEGTQYF; J: TRBJ2-5; D: NA; size: NA; V: TRBV4-3
DNA: TGCGCCAGCAGTGAGGGGCAGGGGGATGATACGCAGTATTTT; CDR3: CASSEGQGDDTQYF; J: TRBJ2-3; D: TRBD1; size: NA; V: TRBV10-1
DNA: TGTGCCAGCAGCTTATGGGGGAGGACTAGCGGGATGAATGAGCAGTTCTTC; CDR3: CASSLWGRTSGMNEQFF; J: TRBJ2-1; D: TRBD2; size: NA; V: TRBV7-2
DNA: TGCGCCAGCAGCTTGTATGCAGGGGGCGCCTACAATGAGCAGTTCTTC; CDR3: CASSLYAGGAYNEQFF; J: TRBJ2-1; D: TRBD1; size: NA; V: TRBV5-1
DNA: TGTGCCTGGAGTGTACCCCTACTCTCTGGGGCCAACGTCCTGACTTTC; CDR3: CAWSVPLLSGANVLTF; J: TRBJ2-6; D: NA; size: NA; V: TRBV30
DNA: TGTGCCACCAAGGAGAGGGGGGGAAACACCATATATTTT; CDR3: CATKERGGNTIYF; J: TRBJ1-3; D: NA; size: NA; V: TRBV15
DNA: TGTGCCAGCTCACCATGGGACAGGGAGAGGACTGAAGCTTTCTTT; CDR3: CASSPWDRERTEAFF; J: TRBJ1-1; D: TRBD1; size: NA; V: TRBV18
DNA: TGTGCCAGCAGTGAGGGGGGACTGCTGAGCTCCTACAATGAGCAGTTCTTC; CDR3: CASSEGGLLSSYNEQFF; J: TRBJ2-1; D: NA; size: NA; V: TRBV6-1
DNA: TGCAGCGTTGAGACTAGTTGGGGCGGGGAGCTGTTTTTT; CDR3: CSVETSWGGELFF; J: TRBJ2-2; D: NA; size: few; V: TRBV29-1
DNA: TGCGCCAGCAGCCAAGGAGTGGGACTAGCGGAGGCCCTCGAGACCCAGTACTTC; CDR3: CASSQGVGLAEALETQYF; J: TRBJ2-5; D: TRBD2; size: NA; V: TRBV4-1
DNA: TGCGCCAGCAGCTTACCGGGACAGGGAGTCGGGGAGCTGTTTTTT; CDR3: CASSLPGQGVGELFF; J: TRBJ2-2; D: TRBD1; size: NA; V: TRBV5-1
DNA: TGTGCCAGCAGCACCTATAGCGGGAGTCTGTACGAGCAGTACTTC; CDR3: CASSTYSGSLYEQYF; J: TRBJ2-7; D: TRBD2; size: NA; V: TRBV5-4
DNA: TGCGCCAGCAGTGAGACCACCTTACCGGGACTAGCGAGGACCGGGGAGCTGTTTTTT; CDR3: CASSETTLPGLARTGELFF; J: TRBJ2-2; D: TRBD2; size: once; V: TRBV10-1
DNA: TGTGCCAGCAGCCTAAATAGGGGGCGCAGCTATGGCTACACCTTC; CDR3: CASSLNRGRSYGYTF; J: TRBJ1-2; D: TRBD1; size: NA; V: TRBV7-3
DNA: TGCAGCGTTGAAGAACCGCCGGGGGCTGAAGCTTTCTTT; CDR3: CSVEEPPGAEAFF; J: TRBJ1-1; D: NA; size: few; V: TRBV29-1
DNA: TGTGCCAGCAGCCCTGAAACGGACGGGGTTTCTGGCTACACCTTC; CDR3: CASSPETDGVSGYTF; J: TRBJ1-2; D: NA; size: NA; V: TRBV9
DNA: TGTGCCAGCAGAGTCGACTCGTTTGGTACGCAGTATTTT; CDR3: CASRVDSFGTQYF; J: TRBJ2-3; D: NA; size: NA; V: TRBV2
DNA: TGTGCCAGCAGCTTGGGACAGGGAGTCTACGAGCAGTACTTC; CDR3: CASSLGQGVYEQYF; J: TRBJ2-7; D: TRBD1; size: NA; V: TRBV7-6
DNA: TGTGCCAGCAGCTTAGGGACAGGAGAGACCCAGTACTTC; CDR3: CASSLGTGETQYF; J: TRBJ2-5; D: TRBD1; size: once; V: TRBV7-3
DNA: TGTGCCAGCAGCTTAGGTGGGGCCCTCTACAATGAGCAGTTCTTC; CDR3: CASSLGGALYNEQFF; J: TRBJ2-1; D: NA; size: NA; V: TRBV11-1
DNA: TGTGCCAGCAGTGAAGCGTCACGGGGAAGGGAGGGATCTGAAGCTTTCTTT; CDR3: CASSEASRGREGSEAFF; J: TRBJ1-1; D: NA; size: few; V: TRBV6-1
DNA: TGTGCCAGCAGCCGGGACAGGAGTTATAATGAAAAACTGTTTTTT; CDR3: CASSRDRSYNEKLFF; J: TRBJ1-4; D: TRBD1; size: NA; V: TRBV7-9
DNA: TGTGCCAGCAGTCCAAACTATGGCTACACCTTC; CDR3: CASSPNYGYTF; J: TRBJ1-2; D: NA; size: NA; V: TRBV27
DNA: TGCGCCAGCAGCCTGTACAGTGGGGGGGGTTACAATGAGCAGTTCTTC; CDR3: CASSLYSGGGYNEQFF; J: TRBJ2-1; D: TRBD2; size: NA; V: TRBV5-1
DNA: TGTGCCAGCTCGGGGGGACTAGCGGAAAACATTCAGTACTTC; CDR3: CASSGGLAENIQYF; J: TRBJ2-4; D: TRBD2; size: NA; V: TRBV18
DNA: TGCGCCAGCAGTGACCCCCGCAATGAGCAGTTCTTC; CDR3: CASSDPRNEQFF; J: TRBJ2-1; D: NA; size: NA; V: TRBV10-1
DNA: TGTGCCAGCAGCGTAGTTGCAGCGGGAGGGCCGGGCGATACGCAGTATTTT; CDR3: CASSVVAAGGPGDTQYF; J: TRBJ2-3; D: TRBD2; size: NA; V: TRBV9
DNA: TGCGCCAGCAGCTGGACTAGCGGGAGGACCCACAATGAGCAGTTCTTC; CDR3: CASSWTSGRTHNEQFF; J: TRBJ2-1; D: TRBD2; size: NA; V: TRBV5-1